This T cell receptor (beta chain) was sequenced during a study of T cell repertoires in cytomegalovirus infection. Study as a whole: The public TCR beta signatures pointed to both CMV infection and matching HLA type. Overall study results and limits: The ex vivo response was dominated by HLA-C-restricted CMV-specific TCR beta clonotypes.

Only a few counts were recorded for this clonotype. Its antigen is unidentified. Germline V gene lookup returns CDR1 MGHDK and CDR2 SYGVNS. V shed 8 bases and J 3 bases; nucleotides not matched to a gene: 2. The CDR3 is made up of 12 amino acids. One entry per CDR3 protein results from TCRdb running MiXCR on the reads. The sample shows around 100,000 distinct CDR3 sequences, over 25% of them seen only once. This specimen consisted of CD8+ T cells from cultured PBMCs, obtained from culture after CMV antigen stimulation. The J gene is TRBJ2-7, the V gene TRBV25-1, with 9 nucleotides matching TRBD1. The receptor was derived from a human donor in good health (CMV status not recorded). Some clones in this sample may be carry-over from other donors' samples. The CDR3 region has the DNA TGTGCCAGCTCGACAGGGGGCTACGAGCAGTACTTC. Amino acids: CASSTGGYEQYF.